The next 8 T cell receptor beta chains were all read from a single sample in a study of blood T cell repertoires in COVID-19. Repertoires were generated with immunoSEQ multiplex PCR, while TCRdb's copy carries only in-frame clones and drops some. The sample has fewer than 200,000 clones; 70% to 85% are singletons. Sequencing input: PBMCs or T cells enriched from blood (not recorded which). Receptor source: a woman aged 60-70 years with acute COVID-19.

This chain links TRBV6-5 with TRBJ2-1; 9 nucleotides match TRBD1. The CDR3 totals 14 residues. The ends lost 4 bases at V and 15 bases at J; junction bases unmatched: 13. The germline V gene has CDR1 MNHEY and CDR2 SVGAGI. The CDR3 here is CASSLKFDGTGPFF. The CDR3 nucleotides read TGTGCCAGCAGTTTGAAGTTTGATGGGACAGGGCCGTTCTTC.

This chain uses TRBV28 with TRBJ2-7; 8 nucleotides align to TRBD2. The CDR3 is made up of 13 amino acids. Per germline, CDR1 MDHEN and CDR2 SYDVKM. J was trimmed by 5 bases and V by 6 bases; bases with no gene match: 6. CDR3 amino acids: CASSLSGVHEQYV. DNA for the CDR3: TGTGCCAGCAGCCTTAGCGGGGTCCACGAGCAGTACGTC.

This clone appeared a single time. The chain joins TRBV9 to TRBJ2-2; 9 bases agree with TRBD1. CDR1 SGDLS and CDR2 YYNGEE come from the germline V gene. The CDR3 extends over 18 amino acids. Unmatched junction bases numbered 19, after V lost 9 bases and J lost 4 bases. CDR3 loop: CATGGLGTGSTSTGELFF. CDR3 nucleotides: TGTGCCACCGGGGGGTTAGGGACAGGGTCAACTTCCACCGGGGAGCTGTTTTTT.

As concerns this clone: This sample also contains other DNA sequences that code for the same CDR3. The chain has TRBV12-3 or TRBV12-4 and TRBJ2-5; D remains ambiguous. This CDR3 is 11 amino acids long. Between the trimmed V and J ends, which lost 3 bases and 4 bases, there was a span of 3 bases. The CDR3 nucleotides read TGTGCCAGCAGTTTGAGAGAGACCCAGTACTTC. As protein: CASSLRETQYF.

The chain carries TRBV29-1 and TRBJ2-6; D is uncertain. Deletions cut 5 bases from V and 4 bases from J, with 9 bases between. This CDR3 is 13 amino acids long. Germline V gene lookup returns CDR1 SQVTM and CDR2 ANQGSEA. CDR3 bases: TGCAGCGTTAAGGTAGCAGGGGCCAACGTCCTGACTTTC. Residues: CSVKVAGANVLTF.

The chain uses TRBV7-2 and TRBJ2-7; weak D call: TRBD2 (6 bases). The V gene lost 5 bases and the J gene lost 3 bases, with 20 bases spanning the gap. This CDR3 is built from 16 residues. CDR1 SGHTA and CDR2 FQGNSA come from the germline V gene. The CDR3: CASSQNGGATFYEQYF. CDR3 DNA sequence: TGTGCCAGCAGCCAAAACGGGGGAGCTACATTCTACGAGCAGTACTTC.

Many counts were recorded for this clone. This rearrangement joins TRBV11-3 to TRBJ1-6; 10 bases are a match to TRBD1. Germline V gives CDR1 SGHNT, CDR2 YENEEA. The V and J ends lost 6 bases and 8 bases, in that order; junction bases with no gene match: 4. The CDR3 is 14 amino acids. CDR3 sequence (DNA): TGTGCCAGCAGGGTTGGACAGGGGGATTCACCCCTCCACTTT. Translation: CASRVGQGDSPLHF.

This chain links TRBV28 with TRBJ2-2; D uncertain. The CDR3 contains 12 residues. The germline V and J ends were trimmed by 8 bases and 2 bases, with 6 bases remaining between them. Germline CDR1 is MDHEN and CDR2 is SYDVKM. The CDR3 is CASRTNTGELFF. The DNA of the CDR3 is TGTGCCAGCCGAACTAACACCGGGGAGCTGTTTTTT.